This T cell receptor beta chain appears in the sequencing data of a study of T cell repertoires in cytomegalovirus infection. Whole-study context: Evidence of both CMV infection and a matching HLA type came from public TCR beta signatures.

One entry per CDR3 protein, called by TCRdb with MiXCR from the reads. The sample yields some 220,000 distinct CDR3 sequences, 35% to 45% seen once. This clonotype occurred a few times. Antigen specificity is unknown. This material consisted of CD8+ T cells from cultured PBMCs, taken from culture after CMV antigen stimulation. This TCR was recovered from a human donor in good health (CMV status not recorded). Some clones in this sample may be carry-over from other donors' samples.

The CDR3 nucleotides read TGTGCCAGCAGCTTAGAATTCCCCGGGACTAGCGATACAGATACGCAGTATTTT. This sequence encodes CASSLEFPGTSDTDTQYF. This chain joins TRBV11-2 and TRBJ2-3; 10 bases line up with TRBD2. The trim removed 0 bases at V and 3 bases at J, leaving 9 bases unmatched. CDR1 is SGHAT and CDR2 is FQNNGV in the germline V gene. The CDR3 length is 18 residues.